The rows below give T cell receptor beta chains drawn from one sample of a study of cytomegalovirus exposure and HLA in healthy donors. Generated by immunoSEQ multiplex PCR, the TCRdb table keeps only in-frame clones and is missing some. The sample includes 75,000 to 95,000 clones, roughly 63% of them seen just once. The source material was PBMCs. The receptor set was obtained from a woman aged 45 to 65 in good health and CMV-seropositive. Both conserved end residues are part of each CDR3. The D gene is left open where the match is weak. Rows may omit the clone size; those that give it use once, few, many or a size class.

J,V,size,D,CDR3,DNA
TRBJ1-3,TRBV5-5,-,-,CASSSPNPSGNTIYF,TGTGCCAGCAGTTCGCCTAACCCCTCTGGAAACACCATATATTTT
TRBJ2-7,TRBV28,-,TRBD1,CASSGGQGDTYEQYF,TGTGCCAGCAGTGGGGGACAGGGGGATACCTACGAGCAGTACTTC
TRBJ1-5,TRBV6-5,-,-,CASRQGGNQPQHF,TGTGCCAGCAGACAGGGAGGCAATCAGCCCCAGCATTTT
TRBJ1-6,TRBV7-2,-,-,CASSLGSVSLESPLHF,TGTGCCAGCAGCTTAGGATCCGTATCGTTAGAATCACCCCTCCACTTT
TRBJ1-4,TRBV7-6,-,TRBD1,CASSPRDRSRTNEKLFF,TGTGCCAGCAGCCCGAGGGACAGGTCCCGCACTAATGAAAAACTGTTTTTT
TRBJ2-3,TRBV7-9,once,TRBD2,CASSYSGGGADTQYF,TGTGCCAGCAGCTATAGCGGGGGGGGCGCAGATACGCAGTATTTT
TRBJ1-1,TRBV7-2,-,-,CASSLVGGAGTEAFF,TGTGCCAGCAGCTTAGTTGGGGGGGCGGGGACTGAAGCTTTCTTT
TRBJ2-7,TRBV27,few,-,CASSPQGVEQYF,TGTGCCAGCAGTCCACAGGGTGTCGAGCAGTACTTC
TRBJ2-3,TRBV9,-,TRBD2,CASSALAGVPDTQYF,TGTGCCAGCAGCGCCCTAGCGGGGGTTCCAGATACGCAGTATTTT
TRBJ1-2,TRBV4-2,-,-,CASSQGEGSIGYTF,TGTGCCAGCAGTCAAGGGGAGGGATCGATCGGCTACACCTTC
TRBJ2-2,TRBV4-1,-,-,CASSQDWGFGELFF,TGCGCCAGCAGCCAAGATTGGGGCTTCGGGGAGCTGTTTTTT
TRBJ2-1,TRBV11-3,-,-,CASSVGGRGALNEQFF,TGTGCCAGCAGCGTAGGCGGCAGGGGGGCTCTTAATGAGCAGTTCTTC
TRBJ1-2,TRBV7-3,-,-,CASSLAGADYGYTF,TGTGCCAGCAGCTTAGCAGGGGCGGACTATGGCTACACCTTC
TRBJ1-1,TRBV5-4,-,-,CASSFGGQAFF,TGTGCCAGCAGCTTCGGGGGGCAAGCTTTCTTT
TRBJ2-3,TRBV19,-,TRBD1,CASSIQDRETDTQYF,TGTGCCAGTAGTATTCAGGACAGGGAAACAGATACGCAGTATTTT
TRBJ2-7,TRBV27,few,-,CASSLGPVNTYEQYF,TGTGCCAGCAGTTTAGGGCCCGTGAATACCTACGAGCAGTACTTC
TRBJ2-1,TRBV25-1,-,TRBD2,CASSRTSGGADEQFF,TGTGCCAGCAGCCGGACTAGCGGGGGGGCCGATGAGCAGTTCTTC
TRBJ2-3,TRBV5-6,-,TRBD2,CASSLASGGAIDTQYF,TGTGCCAGCAGCTTGGCTAGCGGGGGGGCCATAGATACGCAGTATTTT
TRBJ1-2,TRBV19,few,TRBD1,CASRGTGGDYGYTF,TGTGCCAGTAGGGGGACAGGGGGCGACTATGGCTACACCTTC
TRBJ2-2,TRBV4-2,few,TRBD2,CASSPGAGEGANTGELFF,TGTGCCAGCAGCCCCGGAGCGGGGGAGGGGGCGAACACCGGGGAGCTGTTTTTT
TRBJ1-1,TRBV5-4,-,-,CASSLVRQSQNTEAFF,TGTGCCAGCAGCTTGGTCAGGCAGAGCCAGAACACTGAAGCTTTCTTT
TRBJ1-1,TRBV29-1,-,-,CSVDYGDGTEAFF,TGCAGCGTTGACTACGGGGATGGGACTGAAGCTTTCTTT